This TCR beta chain was sequenced in a study of blood T cell repertoires in COVID-19. The V and J ends lost 4 bases and 5 bases, in that order; junction bases with no gene match: 3. Germline-derived CDR1 and CDR2 are MNHEY and SVGAGI. The CDR3 is 13 residues long. Assay: immunoSEQ multiplex PCR; the TCRdb copy retains only in-frame clones and omits some. The sample yields 100,000 or so clones, around 90% seen once. V usage is TRBV6-5 and J usage is TRBJ2-7; 9 nucleotides line up with TRBD1. Sequencing was carried out using peripheral blood. This clonotype was sampled from a woman between 45 and 65 years old with COVID-19, enrolled during active disease. The CDR3 here is CASSWDRVDEQYF. The DNA of the CDR3 is TGTGCCAGCAGTTGGGACAGGGTCGACGAGCAGTACTTC.